This passage covers 17 T cell receptor beta chains from one sample sequenced in a study of cytomegalovirus exposure and HLA in healthy donors (dated by TCRdb to 2015 to 2018). The library was made by the immunoSEQ multiplex PCR assay. The multiplex PCR relied on a mix of 60 forward primers for TCR Vbeta segments and 13 reverse primers for TCR Jbeta segments. Held by TCRdb, this immuneACCESS table contains in-frame sequences only and omits some clones. Under half of the omission traces to an unresolved V gene where checked; the cause of the rest is unknown. The sample table contains around 65,000 clones; only one count was recorded for around four fifths of them. Clones ranked in the top ten supply under 3% of the sample. Material: PBMCs. The receptors were gathered from a girl aged 10 to 17 in good health and CMV-seropositive.

V is TRBV5-6 and J is TRBJ1-5; TRBD1 aligns across 7 bases. Germline V gene data show CDR1 as SGHDT and CDR2 as YYEEEE. The CDR3 loop spans 14 amino acids. With V trimmed by 7 bases and J by 4 bases, 8 bases remained unmatched. This chain's CDR3 is CASQGTVKNQPQHF. The CDR3 bases are TGTGCCAGCCAGGGGACAGTCAAAAATCAGCCCCAGCATTTT. Looking up the rest from reference TRBV5-6 and TRBJ1-5 gives the full variable domain: DAGVTQSPTHLIKTRGQQVTLRCSPKSGHDTVSWYQQALGQGPQFIFQYYEEEERQRGNFPDRFSGHQFPNYSSELNVNALLLGDSALYLCASQGTVKNQPQHFGDGTRLSIL.

For this clone: At one end the junction does not follow the germline gene, possibly because of a read error. The chain joins TRBV5-4 to TRBJ1-1, with D perhaps matching TRBD1 (5 bases). CDR1 is SGHNT, CDR2 YYREEE, per germline (reference sequence). The CDR3 is 13 residues long. This CDR3 is CASSLDYEGGACF. CDR3 sequence (DNA): TGTGCCAGCAGCTTGGATTATGAAGGTGGGGCTTGCTTT. Complete variable domain (other parts from reference TRBV5-4 and TRBJ1-1): ETGVTQSPTHLIKTRGQQVTLRCSSQSGHNTVSWYQQALGQGPQFIFQYYREEENGRGNFPPRFSGLQFPNYSSELNVNALELDDSALYLCASSLDYEGGACFGQGTRLTVV.

The sample holds a few counts of this clone. This sequence joins TRBV7-9 and TRBJ2-7, with 10 positions matching TRBD1. Germline lookup yields CDR1 SEHNR and CDR2 FQNEAQ (reference sequence). There are 14 residues in the CDR3. V shed 5 bases and J 3 bases; nucleotides not matched to a gene: 4. The CDR3 here is CASSKGQGNYEQYF. CDR3 coding DNA: TGTGCCAGCAGCAAGGGACAGGGGAACTACGAGCAGTACTTC. Looking up the rest from reference TRBV7-9 and TRBJ2-7 gives the full variable domain: DTGVSQNPRHKITKRGQNVTFRCDPISEHNRLYWYRQTLGQGPEFLTYFQNEAQLEKSRLLSDRFSAERPKGSFSTLEIQRTEQGDSAMYLCASSKGQGNYEQYFGPGTRLTVT.

This sequence joins TRBV5-4 and TRBJ2-2; D is uncertain. Trimming stripped 3 bases from V and 5 bases from J, with 8 bases between. The length of the CDR3 is 13 residues. Germline V gene sequence: CDR1 SGHNT, CDR2 YYREEE (reference sequence). The CDR3, as DNA: TGTGCCAGCAGCTATGACTCGACCGGGGAGCTGTTTTTT. Translated: CASSYDSTGELFF.

The chain joins TRBV28 to TRBJ2-2, with D perhaps matching TRBD1 (6 bases). CDR1 is MDHEN and CDR2 is SYDVKM in the germline V gene. V lost 8 bases and J 1 base, leaving 8 bases between the germline ends. This CDR3 region has 13 residues. CDR3 sequence reads: CASEGGNTGELFF. Written as DNA, the CDR3 is TGTGCCAGCGAAGGGGGGAACACCGGGGAGCTGTTTTTT.

This chain links TRBV7-6 with TRBJ1-4, with D maybe TRBD1 (6 bases). Germline loops: CDR1 SGHVS, CDR2 FNYEAQ. This CDR3 is 17 amino acids long. With 6 bases removed from V and 2 bases from J, the gap between germline ends came to 19 bases. The CDR3 spells CASRLRPPGGTNEKLFF. CDR3 bases: TGTGCCAGCAGGCTCCGTCCACCGGGGGGCACTAATGAAAAACTGTTTTTT.

On this clone itself: An end of the junction differs from the germline gene, which may be a read error. The chain's CDR3 is CAISGQAANSPLRF. CDR3 nucleotide sequence: TGTGCCATCTCCGGACAGGCTGCCAATTCACCCCTCCGCTTT. J is TRBJ1-6 and V is TRBV7-2, with 7 bases that match TRBD1. There are 14 residues in the CDR3. Per germline, CDR1 SGHTA and CDR2 FQGNSA.

The chain links TRBV27 to TRBJ2-5; TRBD1 might be the D (6 bases). TRBJ2-7 explains the end of the DNA better; the J call may be wrong. The CDR3 consists of 15 residues. Germline CDR1 reads MNHEY; CDR2 reads SMNVEV (reference sequence). In nucleotides, the CDR3 is TGTGCCAGCAGGTCTAACAGGGAAGGATCCTACGAGCAGTACTTC. Encoded protein: CASRSNREGSYEQYF.

This sequence joins TRBV9 and TRBJ2-3; perhaps TRBD1 as D (5 bases). The CDR3 loop spans 14 amino acids. The V and J ends lost 3 bases and 11 bases respectively, with 19 bases between them. Germline CDR1 and CDR2: SGDLS and YYNGEE. The CDR3 DNA reads TGTGCCAGCAGCGCCACAGGACCTAACAGAGGGCAGTATTTT. The encoded protein is CASSATGPNRGQYF.

A few counts support this clone. This chain joins TRBV5-4 and TRBJ2-7, with TRBD1 matching 9 bases. The CDR3 has 13 residues. The junction had 2 bases not matched to a gene; V was cut back by 1 base and J by 6 bases. Germline V gene lookup returns CDR1 SGHNT and CDR2 YYREEE (reference sequence). CDR3 bases: TGTGCCAGCAGCTTGCTGGACAGGGGCGAGCAGTACTTC. This codes for CASSLLDRGEQYF.

This clone was counted at least ten times. The chain joins TRBV7-9 to TRBJ1-6; D gene ambiguous. This CDR3 has 14 amino acids. Trimming shortened V by 6 bases and J by 11 bases, and 17 bases separated the two germline ends. Germline CDR1 reads SEHNR; CDR2 reads FQNEAQ (reference sequence). The CDR3 protein is CASSHTDREAPLHF. Written as DNA, the CDR3 is TGTGCCAGCAGTCATACGGACCGGGAAGCACCCCTCCACTTT.

The rearrangement links TRBV7-2 to TRBJ1-4, with 7 bases aligning to TRBD1. The V gene end was trimmed by 4 bases and the J gene end by 8 bases; junction bases not matched to a gene: 4. CDR1 and CDR2 from the germline V gene are SGHTA and FQGNSA. This CDR3 comprises 13 residues. The DNA for the CDR3 is TGTGCCAGCAGCTCCCGACAGGGCGAAAAACTGTTTTTT. Translation: CASSSRQGEKLFF.

The gene calls are TRBV10-1 and TRBJ2-7; 12 bases are a match to TRBD2. Germline V gene sequence: CDR1 WNHNN, CDR2 SYGVQD (reference sequence). V shed 5 bases and J 2 bases; nucleotides not matched to a gene: 13. The CDR3 contains 18 residues. In DNA, the CDR3 is TGCGCCAGCAGTACTCGACTAGCGGGAGACCCGATTGCCTACGAGCAGTACTTC. It codes for CASSTRLAGDPIAYEQYF.

This chain uses TRBV29-1 with TRBJ2-7; 9 bases are shared with TRBD2. In germline, CDR1 is SQVTM, CDR2 ANQGSEA. The CDR3 loop spans 13 amino acids. V was pared by 6 bases and J by 2 bases, with 5 bases of the junction left unmatched. Here the CDR3 DNA reads TGCAGCGTGCGGGGGGGGCCCACCTACGAGCAGTACTTC. Translation gives CSVRGGPTYEQYF.

The J gene is TRBJ2-7, the V gene TRBV10-2, with no clear D. The CDR3 runs 15 residues. The V end lost 6 bases, the J end lost 5 bases, and 20 bases lay between the germline ends. Germline V gene data show CDR1 as WSHSY and CDR2 as SAAADI. This CDR3 reads CASRATGGVIDEQYF. CDR3 coding DNA: TGCGCCAGCAGGGCGACTGGTGGAGTAATCGACGAGCAGTACTTC.

V is TRBV30 and J is TRBJ2-7, with 8 bases aligning to TRBD1. This CDR3 is 12 amino acids long. CDR1 is GTSNPN and CDR2 is SVGIG in the germline V gene (reference sequence). V was pared by 7 bases and J by 2 bases, with 4 bases of the junction left unmatched. The CDR3 sequence is CALDREAYEQYF. The DNA of the CDR3 is TGTGCCTTGGACAGGGAAGCCTACGAGCAGTACTTC.

The gene calls are TRBV2 and TRBJ2-7; 9 positions match TRBD2. The length of the CDR3 is 15 residues. CDR1 is SNHLY and CDR2 is FYNNEI in the germline V gene. V gave up 4 bases and J gave up 6 bases; unmatched junction bases: 10. The CDR3 protein is CASSAERQRGAEQYF. The CDR3 coding sequence is TGTGCCAGCAGTGCAGAGCGGCAGCGGGGGGCCGAGCAGTACTTC.